A selection of T cell receptor beta chains follows, all from one sample in a study of OX40 agonist ivuxolimab in advanced cancers. Sequencing was performed with immunoSEQ multiplex PCR; in TCRdb, only in-frame clones are kept and a portion is missing. The sample holds around 30,000 clones, roughly nine tenths seen once. Sequences were derived from CD4+ or CD8+ T cells sorted from blood, sampled in a trial of the OX40 agonist ivuxolimab. These receptors were taken from an adult with an advanced solid tumor such as melanoma, head and neck, liver or kidney cancer. The CDR3 runs from the conserved cysteine through the conserved F or W. The order of the fields is clone size, V gene, D gene, J gene, CDR3 protein, CDR3 DNA. The D gene is left open where the match is weak. Size is stated for part of the rows, as once, few or many counts, or as a class when the clone is expanded.

once	TRBV7-9	.	TRBJ1-5	CASSLVAPEINQPQHF	TGTGCCAGCAGCTTAGTGGCACCAGAAATAAATCAGCCCCAGCATTTT
.	TRBV19	.	TRBJ2-7	CASSMGRLAYEQYF	TGTGCCAGTAGTATGGGGCGATTGGCCTACGAGCAGTACTTC
.	TRBV7-8	TRBD1	TRBJ2-1	CASSGGTGVEQFF	TGTGCCAGCAGCGGTGGGACAGGGGTTGAGCAGTTCTTC
.	TRBV19	.	TRBJ2-3	CASSRLFTDTQYF	TGTGCCAGTAGTCGACTCTTCACAGATACGCAGTATTTT
.	TRBV7-5	.	TRBJ2-7	CASVTGYEQYF	TGTGCCAGCGTGACCGGATACGAGCAGTACTTC
.	TRBV9	.	TRBJ2-5	CASSPQDPAKTQYF	TGTGCCAGCAGCCCACAGGACCCGGCGAAGACCCAGTACTTC
.	TRBV5-4	TRBD2	TRBJ2-7	CASSSREGLGSREQYF	TGTGCCAGCAGCAGCCGAGAGGGACTAGGCTCTAGAGAGCAGTACTTC
once	TRBV30	.	TRBJ2-5	CAWSEDGTQYF	TGTGCCTGGAGTGAGGATGGGACCCAGTACTTC
.	TRBV4-1	.	TRBJ2-5	CASSQGGTGETQYF	TGCGCCAGCAGCCAAGGGGGAACGGGGGAGACCCAGTACTTC
.	TRBV10-3	.	TRBJ2-7	CAIRTGPDYEQYF	TGTGCCATCAGAACCGGGCCCGACTACGAGCAGTACTTC
.	TRBV6-5	TRBD2	TRBJ2-1	CASSYNPLAGEAFF	TGTGCCAGCAGTTACAACCCCCTAGCGGGAGAGGCGTTCTTC
.	TRBV4-1	.	TRBJ2-6	CASSQWETGANVLTF	TGCGCCAGCAGCCAGTGGGAAACTGGGGCCAACGTCCTGACTTTC
.	TRBV6-1	.	TRBJ1-5	CASSVPGRGGFQPQHF	TGTGCCAGCAGTGTTCCGGGACGCGGGGGTTTTCAGCCCCAGCATTTT
.	TRBV7-2	.	TRBJ2-7	CASSLVYHEQYF	TGTGCCAGCAGCTTAGTTTACCACGAGCAGTACTTC
.	TRBV2	TRBD2	TRBJ2-3	CASSEEMREAIDTQYF	TGTGCCAGCAGTGAAGAGATGCGGGAGGCGATAGATACGCAGTATTTT
once	TRBV2	.	TRBJ1-6	CASSEQDQFSYNSPLHF	TGTGCCAGCAGTGAACAGGACCAATTTTCCTATAATTCACCCCTCCACTTT
.	TRBV15	.	TRBJ1-5	CATSRVTGKSNQPQHF	TGTGCCACCAGCAGAGTTACAGGGAAAAGCAATCAGCCCCAGCATTTT
.	TRBV2	TRBD2	TRBJ2-7	CASSEAGAGVVYEQYF	TGTGCCAGCAGTGAAGCAGGGGCGGGAGTAGTCTACGAGCAGTACTTC
.	TRBV6-5	.	TRBJ2-5	CASRNTGTETQYF	TGTGCCAGCAGGAACACAGGGACGGAGACCCAGTACTTC
.	TRBV7-2	TRBD2	TRBJ2-1	CASSRLIAGGPSSNEQFF	TGTGCCAGCAGCCGCTTGATAGCGGGAGGGCCAAGTAGCAATGAGCAGTTCTTC
.	TRBV6-5	TRBD2	TRBJ2-1	CASSYDTSGGYNEQFF	TGTGCCAGCAGTTACGATACTAGCGGAGGGTACAATGAGCAGTTCTTC
.	TRBV2	TRBD1	TRBJ1-1	CATLQGAEAFF	TGTGCCACCCTCCAGGGGGCGGAAGCTTTCTTT
.	TRBV30	.	TRBJ1-2	CAWRRERYGYTF	TGTGCCTGGAGACGGGAGAGGTATGGCTACACCTTC
.	TRBV5-8	.	TRBJ2-7	CASSHLTETYEQYF	TGTGCCAGCAGCCATCTGACAGAAACCTACGAGCAGTACTTC
once	TRBV6-5	TRBD2	TRBJ2-1	CASSYYRTSGYNEQFF	TGTGCCAGCAGTTACTACCGGACTAGCGGGTACAATGAGCAGTTCTTC
.	TRBV11-2	.	TRBJ1-2	CASSLGVGNGYTF	TGTGCCAGCAGCTTAGGCGTAGGTAATGGCTACACCTTC
.	TRBV10-1	.	TRBJ2-2	CASSYNTGELFF	TGCGCCAGCAGCTATAACACCGGGGAGCTGTTTTTT
.	TRBV21-1	.	TRBJ2-5	CASSKARATQYF	TGTGCCAGCAGCAAAGCGCGCGCTACCCAGTACTTC
.	TRBV19	.	TRBJ1-5	CASSITRDSNQPQHF	TGTGCCAGTAGTATTACGCGGGATAGCAATCAGCCCCAGCATTTT
.	TRBV13	TRBD2	TRBJ2-7	CASSWADLAGDTYEQYF	TGTGCCAGCAGCTGGGCGGATCTAGCGGGGGATACCTACGAGCAGTACTTC
.	TRBV7-8	TRBD1	TRBJ1-6	CASSPRTGGDSPLHF	TGTGCCAGCAGCCCCAGGACAGGGGGCGATTCACCCCTCCACTTT
.	TRBV19	TRBD1	TRBJ2-2	CASSSTTGYTGELFF	TGTGCCAGTAGTAGCACGACAGGGTACACCGGGGAGCTGTTTTTT
.	TRBV7-8	.	TRBJ2-7	CASARATAPYEQYF	TGTGCCAGCGCCCGGGCGACCGCTCCCTACGAGCAGTACTTC
.	TRBV4-1	.	TRBJ2-1	CASSQVLASSYNEQFF	TGCGCCAGCAGCCAAGTTCTAGCGAGCTCCTACAATGAGCAGTTCTTC
once	TRBV27	TRBD2	TRBJ2-3	CASSSGLVPDTQYF	TGTGCCAGCAGTTCGGGACTAGTCCCAGATACGCAGTATTTT
.	TRBV6-6	.	TRBJ1-5	CASSYWGAGNNQPQHF	TGTGCCAGCAGTTACTGGGGGGCAGGGAACAATCAGCCCCAGCATTTT
.	TRBV30	TRBD2	TRBJ2-3	CAWGTSGFADTQYF	TGTGCCTGGGGGACTAGCGGGTTCGCAGATACGCAGTATTTT
.	TRBV19	.	TRBJ2-1	CASSIASYNEQFF	TGTGCCAGTAGTATCGCCAGCTACAATGAGCAGTTCTTC
.	TRBV5-4	.	TRBJ2-1	CASTQDFYNEQFF	TGTGCCAGCACCCAGGATTTCTACAATGAGCAGTTCTTC
.	TRBV13	.	TRBJ1-1	CASSPNGMNTEAFF	TGTGCCAGCAGCCCCAACGGGATGAACACTGAAGCTTTCTTT
.	TRBV6-6	.	TRBJ2-1	CASSLGQAGYNEQFF	TGTGCCAGCAGTTTAGGCCAGGCGGGCTACAATGAGCAGTTCTTC
.	TRBV5-6	.	TRBJ1-4	CASSYGTDGTNEKLFF	TGTGCCAGCAGCTACGGGACGGACGGGACTAATGAAAAACTGTTTTTT
few	TRBV19	TRBD1	TRBJ2-1	CASSIAQGQVQFF	TGTGCCAGTAGTATTGCACAGGGGCAGGTGCAGTTCTTC
once	TRBV19	.	TRBJ2-7	CASKRGIGNGYEQYF	TGTGCCAGCAAACGGGGAATCGGCAACGGGTACGAGCAGTACTTC
.	TRBV6-5	.	TRBJ1-4	CASSYSEYANEKLFF	TGTGCCAGCAGTTACTCGGAGTATGCTAATGAAAAACTGTTTTTT
.	TRBV20-1	.	TRBJ1-2	CSATSNYGYTF	TGCAGTGCTACCTCTAACTATGGCTACACCTTC
.	TRBV10-2	.	TRBJ2-3	CASSGTGRTDTQYF	TGCGCCAGCAGTGGAACAGGGCGCACAGATACGCAGTATTTT
.	TRBV15	.	TRBJ2-1	CATSRKQGSYNEQFF	TGTGCCACCAGCAGGAAACAGGGATCCTACAATGAGCAGTTCTTC
.	TRBV2	TRBD1	TRBJ1-4	CASSVGQGATNEKLFF	TGTGCCAGCAGTGTCGGACAGGGGGCAACTAATGAAAAACTGTTTTTT
.	TRBV7-9	TRBD2	TRBJ2-7	CASTSHGGFEQYF	TGTGCCAGCACGTCCCACGGGGGGTTCGAGCAGTACTTC
.	TRBV9	TRBD1	TRBJ1-5	CASSTGTANQPQHF	TGTGCCAGCAGCACGGGGACAGCCAATCAGCCCCAGCATTTT
.	TRBV27	.	TRBJ1-1	CASSFGAGVTAEAFF	.
.	TRBV6-1	.	TRBJ2-7	CASSEAWDPYYEQYF	TGTGCCAGCAGTGAAGCTTGGGACCCCTACTACGAGCAGTACTTC
.	TRBV5-1	.	TRBJ1-2	CASSLIAGPNYGYTF	TGCGCCAGCAGCTTGATCGCAGGACCTAACTATGGCTACACCTTC
few	TRBV10-2	.	TRBJ1-6	CASKIESSYNSPLHF	TGCGCCAGCAAGATCGAAAGCTCCTATAATTCACCCCTCCACTTT
.	TRBV7-6	.	TRBJ1-2	CASSTGFPLFNYGYTF	TGTGCCAGCAGTACCGGGTTTCCCCTTTTTAACTATGGCTACACCTTC
.	TRBV13	.	TRBJ2-5	CASSLGVTGTQYF	TGTGCCAGCAGCTTAGGGGTGACGGGGACCCAGTACTTC
.	TRBV9	.	TRBJ2-5	CASSVQGTPQETQYF	TGTGCCAGCAGCGTCCAGGGGACCCCCCAAGAGACCCAGTACTTC